A selection of T cell receptor beta chains follows, all from one sample in a study of cytomegalovirus exposure and HLA in healthy donors. Assay used: immunoSEQ multiplex PCR; TCRdb lists only in-frame clones, some missing. The sample records 100,000 to 150,000 clones, around 80% being singletons. Sequenced material: PBMCs. All receptors derive from a middle-aged woman in good health and CMV-seronegative. The CDR3 runs from the conserved cysteine through the conserved F or W. D genes are given only for firm matches. Clone size is not always given. Where it is, it says once, few, many or a class for expanded clones.

TRBD1 | TRBJ1-5 | TRBV4-1 | - | CASSQEVPAGGSNQPQHF | TGCGCCAGCAGCCAAGAAGTGCCGGCAGGGGGAAGCAATCAGCCCCAGCATTTT
TRBD1 | TRBJ1-1 | TRBV5-1 | - | CASSLRPDRDNTEAFF | TGCGCCAGCAGCTTGAGGCCGGACAGGGATAACACTGAAGCTTTCTTT
- | TRBJ1-2 | TRBV7-2 | - | CASSLEGGYGYTF | TGTGCCAGCAGCTTAGAAGGGGGCTATGGCTACACCTTC
- | TRBJ2-1 | TRBV9 | - | CASSVEPGQMNEQFF | TGTGCCAGCAGCGTAGAGCCAGGGCAAATGAATGAGCAGTTCTTC
- | TRBJ2-5 | TRBV21-1 | - | CASSKVGQGGETQYF | TGTGCCAGCAGCAAAGTCGGACAGGGAGGGGAGACCCAGTACTTC
TRBD1 | TRBJ1-5 | TRBV5-1 | - | CASSLGTGPSRPQHF | TGCGCCAGCAGCTTGGGGACAGGCCCGAGCCGGCCCCAGCATTTT
- | TRBJ2-7 | TRBV14 | - | CASGATGNYEQYF | TGTGCCAGCGGCGCCACAGGGAACTACGAGCAGTACTTC
- | TRBJ1-4 | TRBV2 | - | CASSDHRDEKLFF | TGTGCCAGCAGTGACCACAGGGATGAAAAACTGTTTTTT
- | TRBJ1-2 | TRBV7-2 | - | CASSLDQGSYGYTF | TGTGCCAGCAGCTTAGATCAGGGGTCCTATGGCTACACCTTC
TRBD1 | TRBJ1-1 | TRBV11-3 | - | CASSPGGLNTEAFF | TGTGCCAGCAGCCCAGGGGGCCTGAACACTGAAGCTTTCTTT
TRBD2 | TRBJ2-2 | TRBV27 | once | CASSLTSGGVNTGELFF | TGTGCCAGCAGTTTAACTAGCGGGGGGGTGAACACCGGGGAGCTGTTTTTT
TRBD1 | TRBJ2-7 | TRBV28 | - | CASSHRAGTGYEQYF | TGTGCCAGCAGTCATAGGGCCGGGACAGGCTACGAGCAGTACTTC
- | TRBJ1-1 | TRBV6-5 | - | CASSRVGGTEAFF | TGTGCCAGCAGCAGGGTGGGGGGAACTGAAGCTTTCTTT
TRBD1 | TRBJ1-4 | TRBV28 | - | CASRTGGNEKLFF | TGTGCCAGCCGGACAGGGGGTAATGAAAAACTGTTTTTT
TRBD1 | TRBJ2-5 | TRBV28 | - | CASSMDRVSGSETQYF | TGTGCCAGCAGTATGGACAGGGTATCCGGATCGGAGACCCAGTACTTC
- | TRBJ2-7 | TRBV28 | - | CASSPGGYEQYF | TGTGCCAGCAGCCCGGGTGGCTACGAGCAGTACTTC
TRBD1 | TRBJ2-7 | TRBV28 | - | CASSLRTGSYEQYF | TGTGCCAGCAGTTTACGGACAGGTTCCTACGAGCAGTACTTC
TRBD2 | TRBJ2-1 | TRBV2 | - | CASSDRLAGPNEQFF | TGTGCCAGCAGTGACCGACTAGCAGGGCCGAATGAGCAGTTCTTC
TRBD2 | TRBJ2-7 | TRBV28 | - | CASSWERGPYEQYF | TGTGCCAGCAGTTGGGAGCGGGGCCCCTACGAGCAGTACTTC
- | TRBJ1-1 | TRBV11-2 | - | CASSLDGNTEAFF | TGTGCCAGCAGCTTAGACGGGAACACTGAAGCTTTCTTT
- | TRBJ2-7 | TRBV7-2 | - | CASSFAGLYEQYF | TGTGCCAGCAGCTTCGCTGGCCTCTACGAGCAGTACTTC
TRBD1 | TRBJ2-6 | TRBV9 | - | CASSVHGTGVSGANVLTF | TGTGCCAGCAGCGTCCACGGGACAGGGGTGTCTGGGGCCAACGTCCTGACTTTC
TRBD2 | TRBJ2-3 | TRBV5-6 | - | CASSLVSGGPRTDTQYF | TGTGCCAGCAGCTTGGTGTCGGGAGGGCCCCGCACAGATACGCAGTATTTT
- | TRBJ2-2 | TRBV10-2 | few | CASKGAGAHTGELFF | TGCGCCAGTAAAGGGGCGGGGGCCCACACCGGGGAGCTGTTTTTT
TRBD1 | TRBJ1-1 | TRBV9 | - | CASSADRGLNTEAFF | TGTGCCAGCAGTGCAGACAGGGGCTTGAACACTGAAGCTTTCTTT
TRBD2 | TRBJ2-2 | TRBV5-4 | once | CASSLGTSGAGELFF | TGTGCCAGCAGCTTGGGGACTAGCGGGGCCGGGGAGCTGTTTTTT
TRBD1 | TRBJ2-7 | TRBV27 | - | CASSDLPGQSSYEQYF | TGTGCCAGCAGTGACCTACCGGGACAGAGCTCCTACGAGCAGTACTTC
- | TRBJ2-2 | TRBV7-6 | - | CASSPQRPMNTGELFF | TGTGCCAGCAGCCCCCAACGTCCTATGAACACCGGGGAGCTGTTTTTT
- | TRBJ1-2 | TRBV29-1 | - | CSVEHGASRYGYTF | TGCAGCGTTGAACATGGTGCGAGCCGCTATGGCTACACCTTC
- | TRBJ1-6 | TRBV28 | - | CASSLGPESSPLHF | TGTGCCAGCTCCCTGGGGCCAGAGAGTTCACCCCTCCACTTT
TRBD1 | TRBJ1-1 | TRBV2 | once | CASSEWGDRATEAFF | TGTGCCAGCAGTGAATGGGGGGACAGGGCGACTGAAGCTTTCTTT
TRBD1 | TRBJ2-7 | TRBV28 | - | CASSPTGEVGFYEQYF | TGTGCCAGCAGCCCGACAGGGGAGGTAGGATTCTACGAGCAGTACTTC
TRBD1 | TRBJ1-5 | TRBV19 | - | CASSARQGARNQPQHF | TGTGCCAGTAGTGCCCGACAGGGGGCACGGAATCAGCCCCAGCATTTT
- | TRBJ2-5 | TRBV9 | - | CASSYRVQETQYF | TGTGCCAGCAGTTACCGGGTGCAAGAGACCCAGTACTTC
- | TRBJ1-2 | TRBV7-9 | - | CASSLDGRTVGYTF | TGTGCCAGCAGCTTAGACGGACGGACAGTTGGCTACACCTTC
- | TRBJ2-7 | TRBV9 | - | CASSVGPRQSSYEQYF | TGTGCCAGCAGCGTAGGCCCGCGACAGAGCTCCTACGAGCAGTACTTC
- | TRBJ1-2 | TRBV15 | once | CATSRERERGYTF | TGTGCCACCAGCAGAGAAAGAGAGAGGGGCTACACCTTC
TRBD2 | TRBJ2-6 | TRBV4-2 | few | CASSQPPGQRGAPSSGANVLTF | TGTGCCAGCAGCCAACCCCCGGGCCAGCGGGGGGCCCCGAGCTCTGGGGCCAACGTCCTGACTTTC
TRBD1 | TRBJ1-2 | TRBV28 | - | CASSPGGAVSGYTF | TGTGCCAGCAGTCCAGGGGGCGCTGTTAGCGGCTACACCTTC
- | TRBJ2-1 | TRBV12-2 | - | CASRLVYPSRASSYNEQFF | TGTGCAAGTCGCTTAGTTTACCCCTCCAGGGCGAGCTCCTACAATGAGCAGTTCTTC
TRBD1 | TRBJ1-1 | TRBV19 | - | CASTMDRYTEAFF | TGTGCCAGTACCATGGACAGGTACACTGAAGCTTTCTTT
TRBD1 | TRBJ2-2 | TRBV6-5 | once | CASRRDSDTGELFF | TGTGCCAGCAGAAGGGACAGCGACACCGGGGAGCTGTTTTTT
TRBD2 | TRBJ2-1 | TRBV6-5 | - | CASSYYSGSSYNEQFF | TGTGCCAGCAGTTATTATAGCGGGAGCTCCTACAATGAGCAGTTCTTC
TRBD2 | TRBJ2-7 | TRBV27 | - | CASRGRGAWGEQYF | TGTGCCAGCAGGGGGCGGGGGGCTTGGGGCGAGCAGTACTTC
- | TRBJ2-7 | TRBV27 | few | CASSFKDLGEQYF | TGTGCCAGCAGTTTCAAGGACTTGGGCGAGCAGTACTTC
TRBD1 | TRBJ2-2 | TRBV19 | - | CASSVQGARGTGELFF | TGTGCCAGTAGTGTACAGGGGGCGCGGGGCACCGGGGAGCTGTTTTTT
TRBD1 | TRBJ1-1 | TRBV6-5 | - | CASRKTGTYTEAFF | TGTGCCAGCAGAAAGACAGGGACCTACACTGAAGCTTTCTTT
TRBD1 | TRBJ2-7 | TRBV5-4 | once | CASSWGQGELYEQYF | TGTGCCAGCAGCTGGGGACAGGGCGAATTGTACGAGCAGTACTTC
- | TRBJ1-2 | TRBV11-2 | - | CASSPSGSYYGYTF | TGTGCCAGCAGTCCATCCGGGTCCTACTATGGCTACACCTTC
- | TRBJ2-7 | TRBV27 | once | CASRGDFTREQYF | TGTGCCAGCAGAGGGGACTTTACACGAGAGCAGTACTTC
TRBD1 | TRBJ1-2 | TRBV18 | - | CASSPGQGDYGYTF | TGTGCCAGCTCACCGGGACAGGGAGACTATGGCTACACCTTC
- | TRBJ2-7 | TRBV4-3 | - | CASSQEVLRSYEQYF | TGCGCCAGCAGCCAAGAGGTACTAAGGTCCTACGAGCAGTACTTC
- | TRBJ2-2 | TRBV5-1 | - | CASQLGQYTGELFF | TGCGCCAGCCAGCTTGGACAGTACACCGGGGAGCTGTTTTTT
TRBD2 | TRBJ2-7 | TRBV7-9 | - | CASSPSPPGGSSYEQYF | TGTGCCAGCAGCCCGAGCCCCCCGGGAGGGAGCTCCTACGAGCAGTACTTC
TRBD1 | TRBJ1-2 | TRBV28 | - | CASRGTGSVYGYTF | TGTGCCAGCAGGGGGACAGGGAGTGTCTATGGCTACACCTTC
- | TRBJ2-7 | TRBV5-1 | once | CASSRQGRASYEQYF | TGCGCCAGCAGCCGACAGGGGAGGGCCTCCTACGAGCAGTACTTC
TRBD2 | TRBJ2-1 | TRBV4-1 | - | CASRPQLAGGYNEQFF | TGCGCCAGCAGACCACAACTAGCGGGAGGCTACAATGAGCAGTTCTTC
- | TRBJ2-3 | TRBV19 | - | CASSLVSGLDTQYF | TGTGCCAGTAGTCTAGTATCGGGATTGGATACGCAGTATTTT
- | TRBJ2-3 | TRBV10-3 | - | CAISDPGTDTQYF | TGTGCCATCAGTGATCCCGGGACAGATACGCAGTATTTT
TRBD1 | TRBJ2-7 | TRBV19 | - | CASKGTGPYEQYF | TGTGCCAGTAAGGGGACAGGGCCCTACGAGCAGTACTTC